Listed below are T cell receptor beta chains from one sample, sequenced in a study of T cells after yellow fever vaccination. TCRdb called the 5' RACE reads again in MiXCR, with one record for every CDR3 protein. This table holds 300,000 or so distinct CDR3 sequences, around 13% found once. The sample here was CD4+ T cells sorted from PBMCs, taken 45 days after the yellow fever booster vaccination. All receptors derive from a man younger than 40 who received the YFV17D yellow fever vaccine. CDR3s include the opening cysteine and the closing phenylalanine or tryptophan. A D gene is named only where the DNA matches it firmly. Expanded clones get a size class; other rows say once, few or many, or leave the size out.

-	TRBV7-8	TRBD2	TRBJ2-4	CASSLEASGRENIQYF	TGTGCCAGCAGCTTAGAGGCTAGCGGGAGGGAAAACATTCAGTACTTC
many	TRBV18	-	TRBJ1-2	CASSPGGSLVSYGYTF	TGTGCCAGCTCACCGGGCGGTTCTTTAGTCTCGTATGGCTACACCTTC
once	TRBV30	-	TRBJ1-1	CAWEKSQRNTEAFF	TGTGCCTGGGAAAAATCACAGAGGAACACTGAAGCTTTCTTT
few	TRBV10-3	-	TRBJ2-1	CAISPRQYRDEQFF	TGTGCCATCAGTCCCCGACAGTACCGCGATGAGCAGTTCTTC
-	TRBV5-1	-	TRBJ2-6	CASSLAGPGANVLTF	TGCGCCAGCAGCTTAGCGGGTCCTGGGGCCAACGTCCTGACTTTC
-	TRBV12-3/TRBV12-4	TRBD2	TRBJ2-5	CASSLFSLAGRETQYF	TGTGCCAGCAGTTTATTTTCGCTAGCGGGACGAGAGACCCAGTACTTC
few	TRBV20-1	TRBD1	TRBJ1-2	CSAGRTGGFGGYTF	TGCAGTGCTGGGAGGACAGGGGGCTTCGGGGGCTACACCTTC
-	TRBV6-1	-	TRBJ2-1	CASSEDSYNEQFF	TGTGCCAGCAGTGAGGACAGCTACAATGAGCAGTTCTTC
many	TRBV29-1	TRBD1	TRBJ2-1	CSVGGQGGEQFF	TGCAGCGTTGGGGGACAGGGCGGTGAGCAGTTCTTC
many	TRBV3-1	-	TRBJ1-3	CASRWTAGNTIYF	TGTGCCAGCAGATGGACAGCGGGAAACACCATATATTTT
few	TRBV5-1	TRBD1	TRBJ1-1	CASSLAPTGESEAFF	TGCGCCAGCAGCTTGGCTCCGACAGGGGAGAGTGAAGCTTTCTTT
-	TRBV5-1	TRBD1	TRBJ2-3	CASSHGQDTDTQYF	TGCGCCAGCAGCCACGGACAGGACACAGATACGCAGTATTTT